This T cell receptor beta chain was retrieved from a study of blood T cell repertoires in COVID-19 (dated by TCRdb to 2019 to 2021). For context, the study as a whole: Samples from collaborators originated in the United States, Italy and Spain and spanned both the acute and convalescent phases of COVID-19. The prospective study material was composed of cDNA or gDNA derived from T cells, B-cell-depleted T cells, or PBMCs. Subjects who had been exposed to COVID-19, were actively infected with it, or had recovered from it provided the deeply sampled blood TCRbeta repertoires that made up the dataset. A freely available public database, intended as a resource for researchers studying the immune response to SARS-CoV-2, is where the repertoires were released. The samples were drawn from two sources: the first 160 participants of the ongoing ImmuneRACE study, and over 1,000 subjects contributed by 6 global collaborators. Sample metadata almost always included a de-identified subject ID, COVID-19 status, age in years and sex. Where HLA class I and class II types were available, the types were taken from metadata supplied by the sample provider, not from assay-based typing.

In regard to this clone: The antigen it binds to is not known. Base qualities are not recorded, but no much larger clone differs from it by a single base.

Participants in the prospective study were enrolled through a virtual design, were aged about 18 to 100 years, and lived in 24 United States geographic areas. To assign participants to cohorts, the prospective study relied on clinical history that participants themselves reported in a screening survey and a study questionnaire. ImmuneRACE Cohort 3 recovered participants were defined by two consecutive negative NP/OP PCR tests, healthcare professional clearance, or symptom resolution. Each participant in the prospective study had whole blood, serum and a nasopharyngeal or oropharyngeal swab collected by mobile phlebotomists. Additional blood draws and questionnaires over a 2-month period could optionally be provided by prospective study participants. Before DNA extraction, blood samples from the prospective study were shipped at room temperature or frozen. Including the terminal cysteine and phenylalanine, the CDR3 comprises 13 residues. CDR3 DNA is the only sequence kept; it has 39 bases, read in frame from the first base. V loses 0 bases, J loses 11 bases, and the germline ends lie 12 bases apart. Per the germline V gene (reference sequence), WNHNN is the CDR1 and SYGVQD is the CDR2.

On the study overall, not on this receptor specifically: The quantity of clinical and demographic metadata differed by source and by participant and was supplied without curation.

TCRbeta CDR3 regions were amplified from genomic DNA using the immunoSEQ Assay, a bias-controlled multiplex PCR. In the original analysis: Within the assay, amplification of reference gene primers was used to estimate how many nucleated cells each sample contained. Sequence reads were collapsed and filtered to measure the absolute abundance of every unique TCRbeta CDR3 rearrangement. For each sample, productive Simpson clonality was calculated by taking the square root of Simpson's diversity index across productive rearrangements. Drawn from immuneACCESS, this table holds only the in-frame rearrangements with V and J called that TCRdb kept. Clones are partly lost; checked studies trace under half to an unresolved V gene and leave the rest unexplained. The DNA was the basis for D and trimming; V, J and clone size are from that table. The sample profile shows a few hundred thousand clones; approximately 83% of them were found once. The leading ten clones occupy around 3.5% of the sample.

In this chain, TRBV10-1 is recombined with TRBJ2-3; tentative D gene TRBD2, with 5 bases matching. The clonotype originates from a man in his fifties who had recovered from COVID-19. The sample comprised PBMCs or T cells enriched from blood (not recorded which). The nucleotides are TGCGCCAGCAGTGAGTCGAGGGCTCTTAAGCAGTATTTT. It codes for CASSESRALKQYF.